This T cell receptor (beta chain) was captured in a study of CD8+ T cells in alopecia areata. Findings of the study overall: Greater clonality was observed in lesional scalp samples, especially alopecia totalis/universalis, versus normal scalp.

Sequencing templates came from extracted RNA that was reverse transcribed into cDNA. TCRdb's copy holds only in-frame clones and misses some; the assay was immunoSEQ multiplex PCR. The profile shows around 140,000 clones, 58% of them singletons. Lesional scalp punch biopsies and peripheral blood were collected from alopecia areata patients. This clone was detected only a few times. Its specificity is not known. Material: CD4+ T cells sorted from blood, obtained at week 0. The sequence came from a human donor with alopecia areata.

This chain's CDR3 is CASSLGHLSNTGELFF. CDR3 DNA sequence: TGTGCCAGCAGCTTAGGCCACCTTTCGAACACCGGGGAGCTGTTTTTT. The chain is built from TRBV7-2 and TRBJ2-2; D unresolved. The germline CDR1 and CDR2 sequences are SGHTA and FQGNSA. Trimming cost V 1 base and J 0 bases, with 9 bases left between them. The CDR3 spans 16 residues.